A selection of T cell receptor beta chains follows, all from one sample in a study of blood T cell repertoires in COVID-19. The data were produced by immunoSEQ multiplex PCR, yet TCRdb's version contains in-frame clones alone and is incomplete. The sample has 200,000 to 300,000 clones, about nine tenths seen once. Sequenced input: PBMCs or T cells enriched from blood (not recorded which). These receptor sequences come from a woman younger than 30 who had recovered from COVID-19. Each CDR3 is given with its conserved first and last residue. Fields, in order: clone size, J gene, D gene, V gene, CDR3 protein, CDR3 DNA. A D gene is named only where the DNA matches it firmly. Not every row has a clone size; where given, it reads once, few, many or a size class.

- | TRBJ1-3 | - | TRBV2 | CASSSILSGNTIYF | TGTGCCAGCAGCTCCATACTCTCTGGAAACACCATATATTTT
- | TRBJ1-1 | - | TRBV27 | CASSLSVELMNTEAFF | TGTGCCAGCAGTTTATCAGTAGAACTCATGAACACTGAAGCTTTCTTT
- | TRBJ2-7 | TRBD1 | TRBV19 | CASSLGTGAYEQYF | TGTGCCAGTAGTCTGGGGACAGGGGCCTACGAGCAGTACTTC
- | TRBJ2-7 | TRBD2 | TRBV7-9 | CAGSGTSGSSYEQYF | TGTGCCGGTTCCGGGACTAGCGGGTCCTCCTACGAGCAGTACTTC
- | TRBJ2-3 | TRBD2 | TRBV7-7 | CASSRLGGGAGTDTQYF | TGTGCCAGCAGCCGCCTGGGCGGGGGAGCCGGCACAGATACGCAGTATTTT
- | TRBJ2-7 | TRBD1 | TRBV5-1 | CASSLAQGAHEQYF | TGCGCCAGCAGCTTGGCACAGGGGGCCCACGAGCAGTACTTC
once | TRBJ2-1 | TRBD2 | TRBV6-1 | CASSEALVGTTINEQFF | TGTGCCAGCAGTGAAGCGCTTGTAGGGACTACCATCAATGAGCAGTTCTTC
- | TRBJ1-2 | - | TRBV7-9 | CASSLVPGDYGYTF | TGTGCCAGCAGCTTAGTACCCGGGGACTATGGCTACACCTTC
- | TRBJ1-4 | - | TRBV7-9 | CASSPLRGGTLNEKLFF | TGTGCCAGCAGCCCTCTTAGGGGGGGGACCCTTAATGAAAAACTGTTTTTT
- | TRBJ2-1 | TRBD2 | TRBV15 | CATSRVGSSGYNEQFF | TGTGCCACCAGCAGAGTCGGGTCTAGCGGCTACAATGAGCAGTTCTTC
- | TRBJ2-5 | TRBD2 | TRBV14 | CASSPQSGRFQETQYF | TGTGCCAGCAGCCCACAAAGCGGGAGATTCCAAGAGACCCAGTACTTC
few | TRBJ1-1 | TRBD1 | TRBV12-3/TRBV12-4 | CASSPGGLEAFF | TGTGCCAGCAGTCCAGGGGGCCTCGAAGCTTTCTTT
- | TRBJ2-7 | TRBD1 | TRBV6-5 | CASSHWDRVEQYF | TGTGCCAGCTCTCATTGGGACAGGGTCGAGCAGTACTTC
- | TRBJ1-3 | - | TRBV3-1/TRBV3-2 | CASSRDLLGNTIYF | TGTGCCAGCAGCCGGGACTTACTTGGAAACACCATATATTTT
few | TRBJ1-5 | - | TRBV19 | CASVSSGPGNQPQHF | TGTGCCAGTGTTTCATCAGGGCCGGGCAATCAGCCCCAGCATTTT
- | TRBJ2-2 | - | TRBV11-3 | CASSLELTGELFF | TGTGCCAGCAGCTTAGAACTAACCGGGGAGCTGTTTTTT
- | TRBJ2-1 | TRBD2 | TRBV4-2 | CASSQDRGAGLAGGQDEQFF | TGTGCCAGCAGCCAAGATCGCGGCGCGGGACTAGCGGGAGGTCAGGATGAGCAGTTCTTC
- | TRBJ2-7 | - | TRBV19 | CASSGSGAYEQYF | TGTGCCAGTAGTGGATCAGGGGCCTACGAGCAGTACTTC
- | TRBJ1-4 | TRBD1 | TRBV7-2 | CASSLPRTGQEKLFF | TGTGCCAGCAGCTTACCCAGGACAGGGCAGGAAAAACTGTTTTTT
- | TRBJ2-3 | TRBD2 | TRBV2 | CASSLAVAGGSADTQYF | TGTGCCAGCAGTTTGGCGGTAGCGGGAGGTTCGGCAGATACGCAGTATTTT
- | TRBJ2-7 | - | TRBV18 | CASSSLQGGNEQYF | TGTGCCAGCTCATCGCTACAGGGGGGGAACGAGCAGTACTTC
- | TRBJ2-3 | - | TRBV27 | CASSVGPDTQYF | TGTGCCAGCAGTGTCGGTCCAGATACGCAGTATTTT
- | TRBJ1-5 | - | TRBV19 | CASSIQAKGGGRLIWPQHF | TGTGCCAGTAGTATTCAGGCGAAAGGCGGGGGGCGGTTGATATGGCCCCAGCATTTT
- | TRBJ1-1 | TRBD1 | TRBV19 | CASSIDRVGTEAFF | TGTGCCAGTAGTATCGACAGGGTGGGCACTGAAGCTTTCTTT
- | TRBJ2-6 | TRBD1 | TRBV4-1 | CASSQPTGAGANVLTF | TGCGCCAGCAGCCAGCCCACAGGGGCTGGGGCCAACGTCCTGACTTTC
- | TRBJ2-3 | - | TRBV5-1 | CASSFIADPSTDTQYF | TGCGCCAGCAGCTTCATAGCGGACCCTAGCACAGATACGCAGTATTTT
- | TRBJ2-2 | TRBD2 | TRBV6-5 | CASSSPGLPSGGELFF | TGTGCCAGCAGTTCCCCGGGACTACCTTCGGGCGGGGAGCTGTTTTTT
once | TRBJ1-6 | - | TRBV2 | CASKSSYNSPLHF | TGTGCCAGCAAGAGCTCCTATAATTCACCCCTCCACTTT
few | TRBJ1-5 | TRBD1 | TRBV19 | CASSTGQGTVNNQPQHF | TGTGCCAGTAGTACGGGACAGGGGACGGTTAACAATCAGCCCCAGCATTTT
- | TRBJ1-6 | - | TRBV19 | CASSQQGRDNSPLHF | TGTGCCAGTAGTCAACAGGGTCGGGACAATTCACCCCTCCACTTT